A single sample gave rise to the 2 T cell receptor beta chains below, sequenced in a study of T cells in localized non-small cell lung cancer. Some clones are missing from TCRdb's copy, which holds only in-frame ones; the method was immunoSEQ multiplex PCR. Of about 40,000 clones in the sample, 70% to 90% were seen once. This specimen consisted of peripheral blood, obtained before any cancer treatment. The receptors were sampled from a man aged 18-49 years with stage I lung adenocarcinoma.

The chain employs TRBV7-3 and TRBJ1-6, with D perhaps matching TRBD1 (6 bases). CDR1 and CDR2 (germline): SGHTA, FQGTGA. This CDR3 contains 15 residues. V lost 0 bases to trimming and J lost 5 bases, with 8 bases between them. The CDR3 sequence: CASSLTAGDNSPLHF. Here the CDR3 DNA reads TGTGCCAGCAGCTTAACTGCAGGGGATAATTCACCCCTCCACTTT.

The sample holds one count of this clone. The gene calls are TRBV7-2 and TRBJ2-6; 8 bases map to TRBD2. CDR1 SGHTA and CDR2 FQGNSA come from the germline V gene. With 6 bases clipped from V and 3 bases from J, the junction kept 7 bases outside the gene matches. This CDR3 is built from 16 residues. The CDR3 here is CASRLGGGSGANVLTF. In nucleotides, the CDR3 is TGTGCCAGCAGGTTGGGCGGGGGGAGTGGGGCCAACGTCCTGACTTTC.